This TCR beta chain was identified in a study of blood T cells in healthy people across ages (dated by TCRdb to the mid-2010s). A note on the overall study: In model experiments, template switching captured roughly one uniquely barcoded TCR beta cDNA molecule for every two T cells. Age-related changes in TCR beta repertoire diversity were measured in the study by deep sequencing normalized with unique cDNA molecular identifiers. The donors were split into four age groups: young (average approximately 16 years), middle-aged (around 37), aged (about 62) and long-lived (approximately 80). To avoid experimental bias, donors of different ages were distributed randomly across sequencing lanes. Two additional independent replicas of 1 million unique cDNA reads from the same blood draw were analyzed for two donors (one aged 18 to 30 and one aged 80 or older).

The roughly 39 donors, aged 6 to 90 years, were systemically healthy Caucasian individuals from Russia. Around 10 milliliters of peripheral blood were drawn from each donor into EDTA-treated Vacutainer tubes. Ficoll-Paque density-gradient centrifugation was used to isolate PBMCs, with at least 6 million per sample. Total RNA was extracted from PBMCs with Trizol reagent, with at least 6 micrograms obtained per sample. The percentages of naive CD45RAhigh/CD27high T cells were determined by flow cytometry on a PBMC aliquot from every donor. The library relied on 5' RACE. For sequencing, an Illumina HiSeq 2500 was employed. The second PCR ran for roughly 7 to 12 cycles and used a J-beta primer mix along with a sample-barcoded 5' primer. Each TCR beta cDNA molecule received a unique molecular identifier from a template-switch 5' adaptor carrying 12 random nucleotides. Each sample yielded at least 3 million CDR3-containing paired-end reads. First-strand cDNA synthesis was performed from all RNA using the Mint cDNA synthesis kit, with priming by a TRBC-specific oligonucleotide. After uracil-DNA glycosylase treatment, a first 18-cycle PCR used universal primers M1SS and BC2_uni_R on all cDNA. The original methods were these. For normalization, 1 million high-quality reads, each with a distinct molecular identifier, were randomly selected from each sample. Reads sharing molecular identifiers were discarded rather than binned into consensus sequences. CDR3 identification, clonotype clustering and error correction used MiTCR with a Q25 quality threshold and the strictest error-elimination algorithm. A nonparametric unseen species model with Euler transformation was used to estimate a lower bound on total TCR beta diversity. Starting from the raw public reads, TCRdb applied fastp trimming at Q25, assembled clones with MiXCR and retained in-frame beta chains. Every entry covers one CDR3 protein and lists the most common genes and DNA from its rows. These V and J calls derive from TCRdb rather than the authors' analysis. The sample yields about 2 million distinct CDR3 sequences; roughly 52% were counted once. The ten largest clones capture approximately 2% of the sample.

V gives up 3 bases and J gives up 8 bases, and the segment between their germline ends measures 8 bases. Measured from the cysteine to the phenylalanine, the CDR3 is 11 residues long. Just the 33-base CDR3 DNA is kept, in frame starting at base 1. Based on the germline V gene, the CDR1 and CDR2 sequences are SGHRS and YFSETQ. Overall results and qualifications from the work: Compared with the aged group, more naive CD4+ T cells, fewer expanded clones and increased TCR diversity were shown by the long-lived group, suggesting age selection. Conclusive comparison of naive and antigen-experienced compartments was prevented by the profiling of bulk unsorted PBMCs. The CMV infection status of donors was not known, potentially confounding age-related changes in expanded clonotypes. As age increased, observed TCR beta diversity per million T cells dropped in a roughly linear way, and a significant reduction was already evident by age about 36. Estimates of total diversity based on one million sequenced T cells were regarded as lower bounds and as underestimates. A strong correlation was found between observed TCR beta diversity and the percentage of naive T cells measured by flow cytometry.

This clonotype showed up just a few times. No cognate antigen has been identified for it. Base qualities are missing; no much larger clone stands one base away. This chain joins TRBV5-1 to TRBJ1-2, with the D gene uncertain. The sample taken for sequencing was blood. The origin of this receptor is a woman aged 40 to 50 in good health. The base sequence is TGCGCCAGCAGCTCATCGGACGGCTACACCTTC. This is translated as CASSSSDGYTF.